This section outlines one T cell receptor (beta chain) sequence together with its context. What it recognizes is unknown. This specimen belongs to a study of shared clonotypes between healthy human individuals. Per the germline V gene, CDR1 is SEHNR and CDR2 is FQNEAQ (reference sequence). With 1 base removed from V and 7 bases from J, the gap between germline ends came to 16 bases. The CDR3 sequence is 15 residues long. Findings and limits, study-wide: Tissues were not sampled, only blood, and their repertoires likely differ. Shared across a few donors were 5% to 6% of the naive CD4 clonotypes.

Cells designated naive CD8 were CD45RO-negative and were positively selected for CCR7, with terminally differentiated effector memory CD45RA+ cells excluded. Assay: immunoSEQ multiplex PCR; the TCRdb copy retains only in-frame clones and omits some. The sample records a few hundred thousand clones, roughly 96% being singletons. The V gene is TRBV7-9, the J gene TRBJ1-2; D is unclear. Material: naive CD8+ T cells sorted from blood. This clonotype originated in a woman aged 30 to 39 in good health. CDR3 DNA sequence: TGTGCCAGCAGCTTAGGGACTCCGGGTCCTCTTGGCTACACCTTC. Protein product: CASSLGTPGPLGYTF.